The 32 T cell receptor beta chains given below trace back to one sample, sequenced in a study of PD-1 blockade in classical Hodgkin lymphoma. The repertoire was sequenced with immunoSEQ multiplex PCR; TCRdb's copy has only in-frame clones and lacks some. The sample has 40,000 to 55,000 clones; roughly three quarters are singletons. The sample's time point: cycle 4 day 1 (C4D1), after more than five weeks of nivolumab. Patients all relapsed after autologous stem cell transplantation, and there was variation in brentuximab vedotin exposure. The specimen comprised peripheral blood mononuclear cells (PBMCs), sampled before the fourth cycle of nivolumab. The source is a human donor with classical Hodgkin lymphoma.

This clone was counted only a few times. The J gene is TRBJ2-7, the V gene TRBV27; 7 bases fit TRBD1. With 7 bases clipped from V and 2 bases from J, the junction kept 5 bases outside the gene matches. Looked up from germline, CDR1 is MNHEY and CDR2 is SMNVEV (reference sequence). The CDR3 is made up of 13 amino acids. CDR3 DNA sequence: TGTGCCAGCAAAGAGACAGGGACCTACGAGCAGTACTTC. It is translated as CASKETGTYEQYF.

CDR3 DNA sequence: TGTGCCAGCAGCCCGGGACAGATCTATCAGCCCCAGCATTTT. Its protein is CASSPGQIYQPQHF. The rearrangement uses TRBV7-8 and TRBJ1-5, with 7 bases that match TRBD1. This CDR3 is 14 amino acids long. Germline values: CDR1 SGHVS, CDR2 FQNEAQ. V was clipped by 5 bases and J by 5 bases; unmatched bases: 6.

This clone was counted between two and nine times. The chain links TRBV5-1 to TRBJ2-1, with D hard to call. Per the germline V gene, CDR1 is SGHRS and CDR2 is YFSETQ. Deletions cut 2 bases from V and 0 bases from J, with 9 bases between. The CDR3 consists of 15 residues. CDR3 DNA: TGCGCCAGCAGCTTCCGCTCCAGCTCCTACAATGAGCAGTTCTTC. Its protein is CASSFRSSSYNEQFF.

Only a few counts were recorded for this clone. CDR3 loop: CASSPPAGGTVYGYTF. CDR3 DNA: TGTGCCAGCAGCCCACCGGCCGGGGGGACAGTCTATGGCTACACCTTC. The chain combines TRBV9 with TRBJ1-2; 7 bases match TRBD1. The CDR3 totals 16 residues. Germline-derived CDR1 and CDR2 are SGDLS and YYNGEE. The junction had 13 bases not matched to a gene; V was cut back by 4 bases and J by 4 bases.

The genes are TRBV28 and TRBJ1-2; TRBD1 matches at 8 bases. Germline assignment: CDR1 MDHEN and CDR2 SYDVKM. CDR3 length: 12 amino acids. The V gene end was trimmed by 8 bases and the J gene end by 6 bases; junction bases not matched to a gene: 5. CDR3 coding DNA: TGTGCCAGCTCTGTACAGGGGGATGGCTACACCTTC. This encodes CASSVQGDGYTF.

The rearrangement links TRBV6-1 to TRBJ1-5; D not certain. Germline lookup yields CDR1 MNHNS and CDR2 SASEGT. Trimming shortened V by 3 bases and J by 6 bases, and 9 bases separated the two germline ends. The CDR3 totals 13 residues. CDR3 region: CASSERAGQPQHF. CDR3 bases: TGTGCCAGCAGTGAGAGGGCTGGTCAGCCCCAGCATTTT.

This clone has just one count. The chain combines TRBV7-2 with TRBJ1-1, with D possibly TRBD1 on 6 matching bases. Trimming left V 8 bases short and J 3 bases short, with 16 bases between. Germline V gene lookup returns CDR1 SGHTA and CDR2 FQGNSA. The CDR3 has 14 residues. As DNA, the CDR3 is TGTGCCAGCGCCAGACAGGTCGCGGACACTGAAGCTTTCTTT. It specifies CASARQVADTEAFF.

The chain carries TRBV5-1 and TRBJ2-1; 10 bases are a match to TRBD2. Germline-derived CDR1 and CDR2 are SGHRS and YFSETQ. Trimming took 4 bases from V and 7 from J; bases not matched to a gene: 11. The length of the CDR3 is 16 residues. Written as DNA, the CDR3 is TGCGCCAGCAGCGACCTACTAGCGGGATTGGAGAATGAGCAGTTCTTC. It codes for CASSDLLAGLENEQFF. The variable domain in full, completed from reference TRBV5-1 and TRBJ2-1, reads KAGVTQTPRYLIKTRGQQVTLSCSPISGHRSVSWYQQTPGQGLQFLFEYFSETQRNKGNFPGRFSGRQFSNSRSEMNVSTLELGDSALYLCASSDLLAGLENEQFFGPGTRLTVL.

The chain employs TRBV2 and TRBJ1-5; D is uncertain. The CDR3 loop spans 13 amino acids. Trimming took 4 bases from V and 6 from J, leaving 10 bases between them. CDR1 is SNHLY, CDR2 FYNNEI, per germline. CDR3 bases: TGTGCCAGCAGTGTGGAGGAGGGTCAGCCCCAGCATTTT. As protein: CASSVEEGQPQHF.

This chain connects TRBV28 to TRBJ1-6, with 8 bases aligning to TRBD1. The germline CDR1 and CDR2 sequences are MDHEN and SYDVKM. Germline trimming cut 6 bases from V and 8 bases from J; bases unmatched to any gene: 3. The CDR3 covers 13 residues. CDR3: CASRGQGDSPLHF. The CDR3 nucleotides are TGTGCCAGCAGAGGACAGGGAGATTCACCCCTCCACTTT.

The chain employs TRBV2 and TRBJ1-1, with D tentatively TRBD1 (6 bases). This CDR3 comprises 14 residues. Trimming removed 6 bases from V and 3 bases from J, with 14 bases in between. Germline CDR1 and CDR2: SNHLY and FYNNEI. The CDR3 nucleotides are TGTGCCAGCAGGATCCTTAACAGGGACACTGAAGCTTTCTTT. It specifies CASRILNRDTEAFF. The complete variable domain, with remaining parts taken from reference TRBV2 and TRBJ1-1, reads EPEVTQTPSHQVTQMGQEVILRCVPISNHLYFYWYRQILGQKVEFLVSFYNNEISEKSEIFDDQFSVERPDGSNFTLKIRSTKLEDSAMYFCASRILNRDTEAFFGQGTRLTVV.

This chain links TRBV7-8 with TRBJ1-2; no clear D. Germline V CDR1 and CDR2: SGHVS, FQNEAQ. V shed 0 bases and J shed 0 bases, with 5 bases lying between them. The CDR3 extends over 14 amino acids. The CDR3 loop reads CASSLAESNYGYTF. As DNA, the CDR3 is TGTGCCAGCAGCTTAGCTGAGTCTAACTATGGCTACACCTTC.

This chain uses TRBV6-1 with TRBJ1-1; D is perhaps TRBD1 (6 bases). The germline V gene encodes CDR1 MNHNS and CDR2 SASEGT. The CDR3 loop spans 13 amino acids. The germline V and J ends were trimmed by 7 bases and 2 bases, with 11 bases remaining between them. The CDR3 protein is CASINRANTEAFF. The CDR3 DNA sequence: TGTGCCAGCATTAACAGGGCTAACACTGAAGCTTTCTTT.

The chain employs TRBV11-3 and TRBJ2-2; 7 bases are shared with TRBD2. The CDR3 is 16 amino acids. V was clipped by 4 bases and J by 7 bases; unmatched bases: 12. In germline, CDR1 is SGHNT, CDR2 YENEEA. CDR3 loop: CASSSTSGNGGGELFF. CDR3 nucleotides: TGTGCCAGCAGCTCCACGAGCGGGAATGGGGGCGGGGAGCTGTTTTTT. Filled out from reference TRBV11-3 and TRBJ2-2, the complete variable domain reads EAGVVQSPRYKIIEKKQPVAFWCNPISGHNTLYWYLQNLGQGPELLIRYENEEAVDDSQLPKDRFSAERLKGVDSTLKIQPAELGDSAVYLCASSSTSGNGGGELFFGEGSRLTVL.

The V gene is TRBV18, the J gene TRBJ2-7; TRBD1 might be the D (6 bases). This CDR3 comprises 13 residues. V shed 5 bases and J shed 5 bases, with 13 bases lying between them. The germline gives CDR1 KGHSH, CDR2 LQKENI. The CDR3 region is CASSSLQGDEQYF. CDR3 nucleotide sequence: TGTGCCAGCTCATCCTTACAGGGAGACGAGCAGTACTTC. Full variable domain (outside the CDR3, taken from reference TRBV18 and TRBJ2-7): NAGVMQNPRHLVRRRGQEARLRCSPMKGHSHVYWYRQLPEEGLKFMVYLQKENIIDESGMPKERFSAEFPKEGPSILRIQQVVRGDSAAYFCASSSLQGDEQYFGPGTRLTVT.

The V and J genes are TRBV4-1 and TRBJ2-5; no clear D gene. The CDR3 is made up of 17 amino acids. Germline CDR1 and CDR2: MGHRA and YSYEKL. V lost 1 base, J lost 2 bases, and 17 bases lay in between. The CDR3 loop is CASSQGVGWRIQETQYF. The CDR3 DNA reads TGCGCCAGCAGCCAAGGGGTAGGTTGGCGGATTCAAGAGACCCAGTACTTC.

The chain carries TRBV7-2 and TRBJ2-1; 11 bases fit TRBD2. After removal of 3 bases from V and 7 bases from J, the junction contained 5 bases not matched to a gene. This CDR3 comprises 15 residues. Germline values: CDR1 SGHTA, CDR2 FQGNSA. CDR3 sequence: CASSFSGGAENEQFF. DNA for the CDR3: TGTGCCAGCAGCTTTAGCGGGGGGGCTGAAAATGAGCAGTTCTTC.

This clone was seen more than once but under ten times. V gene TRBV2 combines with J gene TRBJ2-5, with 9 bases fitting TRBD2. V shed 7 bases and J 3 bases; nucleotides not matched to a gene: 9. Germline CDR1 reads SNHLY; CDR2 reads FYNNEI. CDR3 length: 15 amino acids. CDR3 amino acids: CASTTQASGKETQYF. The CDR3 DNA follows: TGTGCCAGCACCACTCAGGCTAGCGGGAAAGAGACCCAGTACTTC.

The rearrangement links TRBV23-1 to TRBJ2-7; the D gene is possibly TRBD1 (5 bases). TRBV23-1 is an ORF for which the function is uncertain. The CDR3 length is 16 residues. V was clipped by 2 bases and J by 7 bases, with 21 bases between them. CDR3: CASSQLGQGGIPEQYF. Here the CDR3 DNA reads TGCGCCAGCAGTCAACTCGGGCAGGGCGGCATCCCAGAGCAGTACTTC.

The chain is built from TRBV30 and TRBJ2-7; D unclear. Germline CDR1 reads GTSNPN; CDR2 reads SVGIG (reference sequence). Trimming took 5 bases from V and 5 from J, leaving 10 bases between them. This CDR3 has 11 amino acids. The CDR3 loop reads CAWSVSDEQYF. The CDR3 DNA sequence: TGTGCCTGGTCCGTTAGTGACGAGCAGTACTTC.

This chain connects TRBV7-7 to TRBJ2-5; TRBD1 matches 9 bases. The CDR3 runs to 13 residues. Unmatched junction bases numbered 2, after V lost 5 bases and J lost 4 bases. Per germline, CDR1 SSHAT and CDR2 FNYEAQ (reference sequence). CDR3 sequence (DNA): TGTGCCAGCAGCGCGACAGGGGGAGAGACCCAGTACTTC. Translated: CASSATGGETQYF.

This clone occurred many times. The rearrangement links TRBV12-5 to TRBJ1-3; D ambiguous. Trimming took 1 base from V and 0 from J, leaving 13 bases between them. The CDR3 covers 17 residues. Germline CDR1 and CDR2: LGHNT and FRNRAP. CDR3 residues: CASGLARLKDSGNTIYF. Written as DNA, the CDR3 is TGTGCTAGTGGTTTGGCCCGCTTGAAGGACTCTGGAAACACCATATATTTT.

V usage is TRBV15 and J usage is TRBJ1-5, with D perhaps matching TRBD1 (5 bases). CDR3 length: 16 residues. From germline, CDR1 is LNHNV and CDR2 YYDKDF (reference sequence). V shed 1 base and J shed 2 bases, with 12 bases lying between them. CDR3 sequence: CATSRGGGKGNQPQHF. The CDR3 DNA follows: TGTGCCACCAGCAGAGGGGGGGGAAAGGGCAATCAGCCCCAGCATTTT.

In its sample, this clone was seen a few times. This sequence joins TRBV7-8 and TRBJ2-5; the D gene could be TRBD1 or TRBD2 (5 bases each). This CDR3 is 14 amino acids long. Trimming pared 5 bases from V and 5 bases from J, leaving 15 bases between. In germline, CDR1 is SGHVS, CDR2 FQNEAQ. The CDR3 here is CASSPGLPQETQYF. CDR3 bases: TGTGCCAGCAGCCCGGGGCTGCCGCAGGAGACCCAGTACTTC.

CDR3 in amino acids: CASSSHSGSSYNSPLHF. As DNA, the CDR3 is TGTGCCAGCAGCTCCCACTCAGGGAGCTCCTATAATTCACCCCTCCACTTT. The chain employs TRBV9 and TRBJ1-6; a possible D gene is TRBD1 (5 bases). The germline V and J ends were trimmed by 4 bases and 0 bases, with 14 bases remaining between them. The CDR3 contains 17 residues. CDR1 SGDLS and CDR2 YYNGEE come from the germline V gene. Filled out from reference TRBV9 and TRBJ1-6, the complete variable domain reads DSGVTQTPKHLITATGQRVTLRCSPRSGDLSVYWYQQSLDQGLQFLIQYYNGEERAKGNILERFSAQQFPDLHSELNLSSLELGDSALYFCASSSHSGSSYNSPLHFGNGTRLTVT.

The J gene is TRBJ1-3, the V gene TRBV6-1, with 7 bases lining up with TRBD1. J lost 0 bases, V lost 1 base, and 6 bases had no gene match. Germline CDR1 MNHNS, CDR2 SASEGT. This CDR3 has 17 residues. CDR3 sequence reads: CASSEEGGGPSGNTIYF. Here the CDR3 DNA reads TGTGCCAGCAGTGAAGAAGGAGGGGGCCCCTCTGGAAACACCATATATTTT.

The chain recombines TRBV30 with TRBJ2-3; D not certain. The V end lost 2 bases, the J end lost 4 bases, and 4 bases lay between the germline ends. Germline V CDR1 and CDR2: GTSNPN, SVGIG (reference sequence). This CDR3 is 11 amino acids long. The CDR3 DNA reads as TGTGCCTGGAGTCCAGCAGATACGCAGTATTTT. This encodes CAWSPADTQYF.

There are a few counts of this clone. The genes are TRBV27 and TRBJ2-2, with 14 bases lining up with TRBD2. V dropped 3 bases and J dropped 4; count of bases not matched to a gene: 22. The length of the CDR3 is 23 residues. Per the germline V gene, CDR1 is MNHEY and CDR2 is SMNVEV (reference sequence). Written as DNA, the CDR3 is TGTGCCAGCAGTTTGCCAGGCCGTGAGGGACTAGCGGGGGTTGCCCCCATCACCGGGGAGCTGTTTTTT. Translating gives CASSLPGREGLAGVAPITGELFF.

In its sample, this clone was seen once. Here the CDR3 reads CARDTNEKLFF. The CDR3 DNA reads TGTGCCCGGGATACTAATGAAAAACTGTTTTTT. The chain links TRBV30 to TRBJ1-4; the D is unclear. Germline V gene sequence: CDR1 GTSNPN, CDR2 SVGIG (reference sequence). The V and J ends lost 8 bases and 2 bases respectively, with 6 bases between them. The CDR3 spans 11 residues.

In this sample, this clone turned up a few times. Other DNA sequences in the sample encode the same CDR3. CDR3 in amino acids: CASSLVRLAVYNEQFF. Written as DNA, the CDR3 is TGTGCCAGCAGCTTAGTGCGTCTAGCGGTCTACAATGAGCAGTTCTTC. The rearrangement uses TRBV7-2 and TRBJ2-1, with TRBD2 identical over 7 bases. Per germline, CDR1 SGHTA and CDR2 FQGNSA. The ends lost 1 base at V and 3 bases at J; junction bases unmatched: 6. This CDR3 has 16 amino acids.

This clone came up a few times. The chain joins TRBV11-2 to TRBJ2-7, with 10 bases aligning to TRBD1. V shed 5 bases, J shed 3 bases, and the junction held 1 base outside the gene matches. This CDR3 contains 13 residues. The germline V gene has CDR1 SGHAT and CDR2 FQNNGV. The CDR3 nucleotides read TGTGCCAGCAGCGGGGACAGGGGCTACGAGCAGTACTTC. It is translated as CASSGDRGYEQYF.

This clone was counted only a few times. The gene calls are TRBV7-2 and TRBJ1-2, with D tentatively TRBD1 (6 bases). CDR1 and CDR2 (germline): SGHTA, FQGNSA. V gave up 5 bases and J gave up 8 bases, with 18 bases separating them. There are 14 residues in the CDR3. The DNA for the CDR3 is TGTGCCAGCAGCCGCGAGTCAGGGGAGCTCGGCTACACCTTC. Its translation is CASSRESGELGYTF.